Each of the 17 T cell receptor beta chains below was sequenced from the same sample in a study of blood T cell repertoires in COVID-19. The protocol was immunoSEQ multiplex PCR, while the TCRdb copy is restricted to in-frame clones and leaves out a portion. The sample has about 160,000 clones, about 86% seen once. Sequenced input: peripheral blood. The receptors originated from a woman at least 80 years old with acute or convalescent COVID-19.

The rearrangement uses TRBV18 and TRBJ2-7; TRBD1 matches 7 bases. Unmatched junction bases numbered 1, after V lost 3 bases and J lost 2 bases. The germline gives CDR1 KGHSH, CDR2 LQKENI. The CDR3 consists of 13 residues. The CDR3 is CASSPGTAYEQYF. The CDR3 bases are TGTGCCAGCTCACCGGGGACAGCCTACGAGCAGTACTTC.

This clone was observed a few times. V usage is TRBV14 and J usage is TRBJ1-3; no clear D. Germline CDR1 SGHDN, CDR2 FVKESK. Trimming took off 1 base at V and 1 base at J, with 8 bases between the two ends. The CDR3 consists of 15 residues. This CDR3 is CASSQVTISGNTIYF. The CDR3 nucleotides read TGTGCCAGCAGCCAAGTGACAATTTCTGGAAACACCATATATTTT.

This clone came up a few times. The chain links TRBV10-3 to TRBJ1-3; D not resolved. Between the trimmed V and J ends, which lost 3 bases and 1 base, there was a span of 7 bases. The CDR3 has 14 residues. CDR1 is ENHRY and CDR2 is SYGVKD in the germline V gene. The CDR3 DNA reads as TGTGCCATCAGTGATAGGACTTCTGGAAACACCATATATTTT. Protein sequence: CAISDRTSGNTIYF.

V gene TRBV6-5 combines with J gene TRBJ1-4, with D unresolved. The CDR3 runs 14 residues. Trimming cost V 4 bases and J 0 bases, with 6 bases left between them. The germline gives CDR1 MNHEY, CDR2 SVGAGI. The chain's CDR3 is CASSLAATNEKLFF. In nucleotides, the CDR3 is TGTGCCAGCAGTTTGGCGGCAACTAATGAAAAACTGTTTTTT.

In nucleotides, the CDR3 is TGTGCCAGCAAAGAGACTCTCCACAATGAGCAGTTCTTC. Protein: CASKETLHNEQFF. The rearrangement links TRBV7-8 to TRBJ2-1; D unclear. V lost 7 bases and J lost 5, with 12 bases in between. From germline, CDR1 is SGHVS and CDR2 FQNEAQ. The CDR3 has 13 amino acids.

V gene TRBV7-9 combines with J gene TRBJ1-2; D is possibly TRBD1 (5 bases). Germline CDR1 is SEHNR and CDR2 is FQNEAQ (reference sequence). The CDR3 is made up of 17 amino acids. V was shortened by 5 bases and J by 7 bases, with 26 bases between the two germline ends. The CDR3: CASSASRDLGTYGGYTF. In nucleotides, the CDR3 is TGTGCCAGCAGCGCCTCCAGGGATTTGGGCACGTATGGTGGCTACACCTTC.

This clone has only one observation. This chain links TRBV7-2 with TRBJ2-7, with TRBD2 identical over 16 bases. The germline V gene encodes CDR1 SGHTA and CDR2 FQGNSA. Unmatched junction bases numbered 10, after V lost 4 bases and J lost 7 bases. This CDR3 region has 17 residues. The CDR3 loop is CASSSIRGLAGGREQYF. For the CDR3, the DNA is TGTGCCAGCAGCTCCATCCGGGGACTAGCGGGGGGGCGGGAGCAGTACTTC.

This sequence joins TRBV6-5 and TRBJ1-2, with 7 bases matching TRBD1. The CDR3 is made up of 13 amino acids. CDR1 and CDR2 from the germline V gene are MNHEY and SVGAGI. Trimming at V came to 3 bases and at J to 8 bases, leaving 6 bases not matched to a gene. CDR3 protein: CASSYTDRNGYTF. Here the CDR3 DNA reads TGTGCCAGCAGTTATACGGACAGGAACGGCTACACCTTC.

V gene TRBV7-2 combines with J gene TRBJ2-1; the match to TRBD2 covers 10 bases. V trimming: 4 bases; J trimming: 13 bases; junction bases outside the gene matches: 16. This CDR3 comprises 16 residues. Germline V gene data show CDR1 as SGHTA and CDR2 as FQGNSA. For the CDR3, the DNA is TGTGCCAGCAGCTCAGAACTGGGGCTAGCGGGAGCCAGCCAGTTCTTC. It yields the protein CASSSELGLAGASQFF.

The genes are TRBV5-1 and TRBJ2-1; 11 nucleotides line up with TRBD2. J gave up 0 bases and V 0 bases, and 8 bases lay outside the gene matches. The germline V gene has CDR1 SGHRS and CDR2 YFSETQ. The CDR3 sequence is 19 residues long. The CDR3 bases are TGCGCCAGCAGCTTGGTAGGGACTAGCGGCCATAGCTCCTACAATGAGCAGTTCTTC. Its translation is CASSLVGTSGHSSYNEQFF.

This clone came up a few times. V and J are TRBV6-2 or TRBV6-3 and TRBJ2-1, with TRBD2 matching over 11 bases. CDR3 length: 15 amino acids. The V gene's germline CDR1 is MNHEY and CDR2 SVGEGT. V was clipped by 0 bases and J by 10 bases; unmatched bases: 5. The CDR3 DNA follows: TGTGCCAGCAGTTACTCTAGCGGGGGGGCCTACGAGCAGTTCTTC. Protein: CASSYSSGGAYEQFF.

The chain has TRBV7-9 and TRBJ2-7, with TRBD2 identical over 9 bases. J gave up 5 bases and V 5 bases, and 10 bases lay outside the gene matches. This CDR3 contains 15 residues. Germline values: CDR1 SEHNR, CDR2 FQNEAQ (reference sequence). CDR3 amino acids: CASSRQGTSLDEQYF. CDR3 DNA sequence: TGTGCCAGCAGCCGCCAAGGGACTAGCTTGGACGAGCAGTACTTC.

The CDR3: CASSYGLAGGRVYNEQFF. The CDR3 coding sequence is TGCGCCAGCAGCTATGGACTAGCGGGAGGGCGGGTATACAATGAGCAGTTCTTC. The J gene is TRBJ2-1, the V gene TRBV5-1; 15 bases map to TRBD2. Unmatched junction bases numbered 8, after V lost 3 bases and J lost 4 bases. Per germline, CDR1 SGHRS and CDR2 YFSETQ. This CDR3 has 18 amino acids.

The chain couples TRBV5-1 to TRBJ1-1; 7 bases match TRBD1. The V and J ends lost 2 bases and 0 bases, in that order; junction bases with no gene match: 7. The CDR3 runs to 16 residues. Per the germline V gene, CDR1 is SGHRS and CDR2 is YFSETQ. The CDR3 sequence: CASSFSRQGMNTEAFF. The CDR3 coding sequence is TGCGCCAGCAGCTTTTCTCGACAGGGCATGAACACTGAAGCTTTCTTT.

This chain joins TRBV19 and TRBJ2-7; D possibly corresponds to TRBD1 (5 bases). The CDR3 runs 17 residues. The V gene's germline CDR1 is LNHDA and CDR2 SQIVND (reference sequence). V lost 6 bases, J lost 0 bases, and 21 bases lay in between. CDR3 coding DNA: TGTGCCAGTAGGGCCCGCCCCACAGGTGAGAGCTCCTACGAGCAGTACTTC. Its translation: CASRARPTGESSYEQYF.

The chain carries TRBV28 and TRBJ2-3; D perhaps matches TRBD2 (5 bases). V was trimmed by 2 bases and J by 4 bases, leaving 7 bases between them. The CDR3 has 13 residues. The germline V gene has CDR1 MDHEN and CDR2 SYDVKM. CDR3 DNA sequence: TGTGCCAGCAGTTTAGAGGGAGCAGATACGCAGTATTTT. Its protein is CASSLEGADTQYF.

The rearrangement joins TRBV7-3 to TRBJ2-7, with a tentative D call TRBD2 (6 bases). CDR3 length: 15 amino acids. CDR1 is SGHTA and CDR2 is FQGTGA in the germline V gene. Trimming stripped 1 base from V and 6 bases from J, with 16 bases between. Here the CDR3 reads CASSLIGGAPSEQYF. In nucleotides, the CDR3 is TGTGCCAGCAGCTTAATCGGGGGAGCCCCGTCCGAGCAGTACTTC. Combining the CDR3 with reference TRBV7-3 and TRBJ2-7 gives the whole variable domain GAGVSQTPSNKVTEKGKYVELRCDPISGHTALYWYRQSLGQGPEFLIYFQGTGAADDSGLPNDRFFAVRPEGSVSTLKIQRTERGDSAVYLCASSLIGGAPSEQYFGPGTRLTVT.